This section outlines one TCR beta chain sequence together with its context. The antigen is undetermined. CDR3 size: 16 residues. Germline CDR1 SGHDN, CDR2 FVKESK. The germline V and J ends were trimmed by 4 bases and 3 bases, with 16 bases remaining between them. Some clones are missing from TCRdb's copy, which holds only in-frame ones; the method was immunoSEQ multiplex PCR. The data contain 150,000 to 180,000 clones, about 86% of them singletons. This specimen belongs to a study of cytomegalovirus exposure and HLA in healthy donors. Across the study: Later analysis reported that the 130 or so validation repertoires shared the platform of the approximately 670 first-cohort repertoires. Study-level points and caveats: The study listed approximately 170 cytomegalovirus-associated TCR beta chains.

The source of this sequence is a young man in good health and CMV-seropositive. The rearrangement joins TRBV14 to TRBJ2-1; weak D call: TRBD2 (6 bases). The sample was PBMCs. CDR3 bases: TGTGCCAGCAGCCCCCCAAAGCAGGGACTCTACAATGAGCAGTTCTTC. It yields the protein CASSPPKQGLYNEQFF.